This T cell receptor (beta chain) was observed in a study of cytomegalovirus exposure and HLA in healthy donors. Findings of the study overall: TCR beta V- and J-gene trimming was later associated with a missense DCLRE1C variant. Accurate predictions that matched the HLA-A and HLA-B alleles of most subjects were reportedly made from TCR beta sequences. Later analysis revealed greater clonal expansion in HLA-associated TCR beta chains than in equally common others. A later analysis associated some 16,000 TCR beta sequences with HLA alleles at a 0.05 false discovery rate.

This clone was counted once. The antigen remains undetermined. The CDR3 contains 13 residues. The germline V and J ends were trimmed by 2 bases and 0 bases, with 6 bases remaining between them. Per the germline V gene, CDR1 is SGHDT and CDR2 is YYEEEE. PCR amplification relied on 60 Vbeta primers (plus 13 Jbeta primers). Sequenced by immunoSEQ multiplex PCR; TCRdb stores in-frame clones only, minus some. The table shows roughly 200,000 clones, with 80% to 90% occurring only once. This receptor was taken from a man aged 30 to 39 in good health and CMV-seronegative. Material for sequencing was PBMCs. V usage is TRBV5-6 and J usage is TRBJ2-7; no reliable D call. CDR3 sequence (DNA): TGTGCCAGCAGCTTTGGAGACTCCTACGAGCAGTACTTC. It yields the protein CASSFGDSYEQYF.